This TCR beta chain comes out of a study of T-cell reconstitution after alpha-beta-depleted transplantation in children. Study-wide results and caveats: The high TCRbeta diversity at day 60 in some patients came from surviving recipient T cells and thymic progenitors. Several hundred expanded graft clones reportedly gave rise to the alpha-beta T cells present about two months after transplant. At one year after transplant, newly produced T cells mostly accounted for T-cell counts and diversity.

Note on this clonotype: Its antigen is undetermined.

The CDR3 is made up of 15 amino acids. Trimming took 2 bases from V and 6 from J; bases not matched to a gene: 3. Germline V gives CDR1 DFQATT, CDR2 SNEGSKA (reference sequence). This sample's TCRbeta library carried unique molecular identifier barcodes. One entry per CDR3 protein results from TCRdb running MiXCR on the PCR reads. In the table there are around 440,000 distinct CDR3 sequences, roughly 15% of which are singletons. This rearrangement joins TRBV20-1 to TRBJ2-1; 14 nucleotides align to TRBD2. This sample comprised PBMCs, mostly from graft donor cells, obtained 360 days after TCRalphabeta/CD19-depleted stem cell transplant. This sequence originates from a boy in the first two years of life who had a stem cell transplant for Wiskott-Aldrich syndrome, so the T cells may come from the graft donor. The CDR3 coding sequence is TGCAGTGCTAGAAGGGGACTAGCGGGAGTCAATGAGCAGTTCTTC. Translating gives CSARRGLAGVNEQFF.